The present T cell receptor beta chain was sequenced within a study of cytotoxic CD8 clonotypes in ibrutinib-treated CLL. As regards this clone: What it binds is not known.

The intended depth for sequencing was 1 in 200,000 to 1 in 1 million T cells. TCRdb's table, derived via immunoSEQ multiplex PCR, lists solely in-frame clones and lacks some. The table shows tens of thousands of clones, with over 65% occurring only once. The CDR3 runs to 16 residues. Germline CDR1 and CDR2: SGDLS and YYNGEE. J lost 5 bases, V lost 4 bases, and 12 bases had no gene match. Study results and caveats: The clonality went up when patients responded to ibrutinib and dropped back toward baseline at progression. At the start, clonality exceeded age-matched healthy donors and followed circulating CD8+ T-cell counts. Public clonotypes occurred uncommonly; on treatment, they contracted or remained stable.

Material: PBMCs, obtained before ibrutinib treatment. The receptor was isolated from a human donor with chronic lymphocytic leukemia. The V and J genes are TRBV9 and TRBJ2-7; TRBD2 agrees at 10 bases. The CDR3 reads CASSLGLAGGLNEQYF. CDR3 in DNA: TGTGCCAGCAGCCTCGGATTAGCGGGAGGTCTGAACGAGCAGTACTTC. Combining the CDR3 with reference TRBV9 and TRBJ2-7 gives the whole variable domain DSGVTQTPKHLITATGQRVTLRCSPRSGDLSVYWYQQSLDQGLQFLIQYYNGEERAKGNILERFSAQQFPDLHSELNLSSLELGDSALYFCASSLGLAGGLNEQYFGPGTRLTVT.